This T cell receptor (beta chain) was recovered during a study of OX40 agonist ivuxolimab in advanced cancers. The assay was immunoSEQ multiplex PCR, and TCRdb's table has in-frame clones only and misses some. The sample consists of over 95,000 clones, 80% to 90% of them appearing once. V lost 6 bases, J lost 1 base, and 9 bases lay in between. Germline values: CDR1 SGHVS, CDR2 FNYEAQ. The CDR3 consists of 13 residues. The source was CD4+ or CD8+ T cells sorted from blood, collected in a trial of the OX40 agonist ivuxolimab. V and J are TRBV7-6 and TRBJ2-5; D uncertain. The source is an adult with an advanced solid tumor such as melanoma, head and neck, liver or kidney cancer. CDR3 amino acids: CASRPAGQETQYF. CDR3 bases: TGTGCCAGCAGACCGGCAGGCCAAGAGACCCAGTACTTC.